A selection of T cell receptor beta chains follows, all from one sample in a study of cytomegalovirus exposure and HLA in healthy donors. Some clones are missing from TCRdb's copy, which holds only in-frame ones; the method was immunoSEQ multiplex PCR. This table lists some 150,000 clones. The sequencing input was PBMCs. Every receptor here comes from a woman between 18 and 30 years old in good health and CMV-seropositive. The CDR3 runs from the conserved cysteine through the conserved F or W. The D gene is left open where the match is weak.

CASSFRTDENTIYF,TGTGCCAGCAGCTTTAGGACAGATGAAAACACCATATATTTT,14,TRBJ1-3,-,TRBV7-9
CASSVGTKGETQYF,TGTGCCAGCAGCGTAGGGACTAAGGGAGAGACCCAGTACTTC,14,TRBJ2-5,-,TRBV9
CASSFLNEQYF,TGTGCCAGCAGTTTCTTAAACGAGCAGTACTTC,11,TRBJ2-7,-,TRBV2
CASSLLDRAKVAFF,TGTGCCAGCAGCTTGTTGGACAGGGCTAAAGTAGCTTTCTTT,14,TRBJ1-1,TRBD1,TRBV5-8
CASSMDRVTNEKLFF,TGTGCCAGTAGTATGGACAGGGTCACTAATGAAAAACTGTTTTTT,15,TRBJ1-4,TRBD1,TRBV19
CASSSDPTGNTEAFF,TGTGCCAGCAGCTCAGACCCCACAGGGAACACTGAAGCTTTCTTT,15,TRBJ1-1,-,TRBV7-3
CASSLASPGGGGELFF,TGTGCCAGCAGTCTAGCGTCCCCGGGGGGGGGCGGGGAGCTGTTTTTT,16,TRBJ2-2,TRBD2,TRBV7-6
CASSVGSGREYEQYF,TGTGCCAGCAGTGTTGGAAGCGGGAGGGAGTACGAGCAGTACTTC,15,TRBJ2-7,TRBD2,TRBV6-1
CASGLGDTLGGAFF,TGTGCTAGTGGTTTGGGGGACACCCTAGGTGGAGCTTTCTTT,14,TRBJ1-1,-,TRBV12-5
CSAFFSGALHF,TGCAGCGCCTTCTTCTCCGGTGCCCTCCACTTT,11,TRBJ1-6,-,TRBV29-1
CASSLLRSNTEAFF,TGTGCCAGCAGCTTATTGAGGTCGAACACTGAAGCTTTCTTT,14,TRBJ1-1,-,TRBV7-2
CASSPTWDRELRSQHF,TGTGCCAGCAGTCCAACATGGGACAGGGAGCTAAGGTCCCAGCATTTT,16,TRBJ1-5,TRBD1,TRBV27
CASSLWAGAGYEQYF,TGTGCCAGCAGTTTATGGGCAGGGGCGGGCTACGAGCAGTACTTC,15,TRBJ2-7,-,TRBV27
CATSRARDRVAQYF,TGTGCCACCAGCAGAGCGCGGGACAGGGTTGCCCAGTACTTC,14,TRBJ2-5,TRBD1,TRBV15
CASSHRSGLAGPPGEQYF,TGCGCCAGCAGCCACCGATCAGGACTAGCGGGCCCGCCGGGGGAGCAGTACTTC,18,TRBJ2-7,TRBD2,TRBV4-1
CASSLSGGTEAFF,TGTGCCAGCAGTCTCTCAGGTGGGACTGAAGCTTTCTTT,13,TRBJ1-1,-,TRBV27
CASSWGGDGNQPQHF,TGCGCCAGCAGTTGGGGGGGAGATGGCAATCAGCCCCAGCATTTT,15,TRBJ1-5,-,TRBV10-1
CASSPLTSVGDNEQFF,TGTGCCAGCTCACCACTGACTAGCGTTGGGGACAATGAGCAGTTCTTC,16,TRBJ2-1,TRBD2,TRBV18
CASRERGGVTGGKLFF,TGTGCCAGCAGAGAACGGGGTGGGGTCACCGGTGGAAAACTGTTTTTT,16,TRBJ1-4,-,TRBV2
CASSRTSGNNEQFF,TGTGCCAGCAGCCGGACTAGCGGGAACAATGAGCAGTTCTTC,14,TRBJ2-1,TRBD2,TRBV9
CASSLVLAGGNEQFF,TGTGCCAGCAGCTTAGTGTTAGCGGGGGGGAATGAGCAGTTCTTC,15,TRBJ2-1,TRBD2,TRBV7-2
CASSLEKGAEGSPLHF,TGTGCCAGCAGCTTAGAGAAGGGGGCGGAAGGTTCACCCCTCCACTTT,16,TRBJ1-6,TRBD1,TRBV7-6
CASSLLGWDRAGMNTEAFF,TGTGCCAGCAGTTTATTAGGTTGGGACAGGGCGGGGATGAACACTGAAGCTTTCTTT,19,TRBJ1-1,TRBD1,TRBV27
CASSPPGLAAYEQYF,TGTGCCAGCAGTCCTCCGGGACTAGCGGCCTACGAGCAGTACTTC,15,TRBJ2-7,TRBD2,TRBV2
CAWTYSGANVLTF,TGTGCCTGGACTTACTCTGGGGCCAACGTCCTGACTTTC,13,TRBJ2-6,-,TRBV30
CASKPGTPNYEQYF,TGTGCCAGCAAACCGGGAACGCCAAACTACGAGCAGTACTTC,14,TRBJ2-7,-,TRBV27